A selection of T cell receptor beta chains follows, all from one sample in a study of Ad26.COV2.S vaccination and SARS-CoV-2 variants. Sequencing was performed with immunoSEQ multiplex PCR; in TCRdb, only in-frame clones are kept and a portion is missing. Of under 500,000 clones listed, about nine tenths are singletons. The material was peripheral blood, obtained in a trial of Ad26.COV2.S vaccine versus placebo. The receptors shown here come from a person aged 18-60 years who received the Ad26.COV2.S COVID-19 vaccine or a placebo. Both conserved end residues are part of each CDR3. A D gene is named only where the DNA matches it firmly. Clone size, where shown, is once, few, many, or a class for clones that have expanded.

D gene | J gene | clone size | V gene | CDR3 DNA | CDR3 protein
TRBD2 | TRBJ2-5 | . | TRBV20-1 | TGCAGTGCTAGTGACTCCGGGACTAGCCTGGAGACCCAGTACTTC | CSASDSGTSLETQYF
. | TRBJ1-1 | . | TRBV30 | TGTGCCTGGAGTACGAACACTGAAGCTTTCTTT | CAWSTNTEAFF
. | TRBJ1-2 | . | TRBV19 | TGTGCCAGTAGTATAATGGGGGCGCTGAACTATGGCTACACCTTC | CASSIMGALNYGYTF
TRBD2 | TRBJ2-7 | . | TRBV6-6 | TGTGCCAGCGGATGGGAGGGTTACTACGAGCAGTGCTTC | CASGWEGYYEQCF
. | TRBJ2-7 | . | TRBV7-8 | TGTGCCAGCAGCTTCGAAGGCCCACGGAGCTCCTACGAGCAGTACTTC | CASSFEGPRSSYEQYF
TRBD1 | TRBJ1-2 | . | TRBV7-9 | TGTGCCAGCAGCTCCCGGGACAGGGGGGATTATGGCTACACCTTC | CASSSRDRGDYGYTF
TRBD1 | TRBJ1-2 | . | TRBV3-1/TRBV3-2 | TGTGCCAGCAGCCCCCCCCCGGACAGGGGGCTCCCTAACTATGGCTACACCTTC | CASSPPPDRGLPNYGYTF
. | TRBJ2-3 | . | TRBV10-3 | TGTGCCATCAGTGAGTCTGACAGGTACACAGATACGCAGTATTTT | CAISESDRYTDTQYF
. | TRBJ1-5 | . | TRBV28 | TGTGCCAGCAGTCTGGCCTTATTTTGGACTAATCAGCCCCAGCATTTT | CASSLALFWTNQPQHF
. | TRBJ2-3 | once | TRBV5-4 | TGTGCCAGCAGGACTTACGTGGGAGATACGCAGTATTTT | CASRTYVGDTQYF
. | TRBJ1-2 | . | TRBV19 | TGTGCCAGTAGTCCTCCGACTTACTATGGCTACACCTTC | CASSPPTYYGYTF
. | TRBJ2-5 | . | TRBV29-1 | TGCAGCGTTGTCTCAGGACGTCGGGAGACCCAGTACTTC | CSVVSGRRETQYF
. | TRBJ2-2 | . | TRBV4-3 | TGCGCCAGCAGCCAAGATAACAGTTTCACCGGGGAGCTGTTTTTT | CASSQDNSFTGELFF
. | TRBJ2-5 | . | TRBV6-2/TRBV6-3 | TGTGCCAGCAGCCTAATACCTAAGCAAGAGACCCAGTACTTC | CASSLIPKQETQYF
. | TRBJ2-7 | . | TRBV12-3/TRBV12-4 | TGTGCCAGCAGTGCCCGGGCTAACTACGAGCAGTACTTC | CASSARANYEQYF
. | TRBJ1-1 | . | TRBV28 | TGTGCCGGAGGGATCTGGGGCACTGAAGCTTTCTTT | CAGGIWGTEAFF
. | TRBJ2-1 | . | TRBV9 | TGTGCCAGCAGCGGAGGGACGCCCTACAATGAGCAGTTCTTC | CASSGGTPYNEQFF
. | TRBJ2-1 | . | TRBV30 | TGTGCCTGGGGGGAGTCGAGCTCCTACAATGAGCAGTTCTTC | CAWGESSSYNEQFF
. | TRBJ2-3 | . | TRBV7-2 | TGTGCCAGCAGCTTAATAGGGTCGAGCACAGATACGCAGTATTTT | CASSLIGSSTDTQYF
TRBD1 | TRBJ2-1 | . | TRBV5-4 | TGTGCCAGCAGCTCGAACAGGGGACGGTATGGTGAGCAGTTCTTC | CASSSNRGRYGEQFF
. | TRBJ1-5 | . | TRBV6-4 | TGTGCCAGCACCGAACCCCTTTACAGGGAGGGCAATCAGCCCCAGCATTTT | CASTEPLYREGNQPQHF
. | TRBJ2-5 | . | TRBV24-1 | TGTGCCACCAGTGACCCCAATTCCCAAGAGACCCAGTACTTC | CATSDPNSQETQYF
. | TRBJ2-7 | . | TRBV18 | TGTGCCAGCTCACCACTGCCGGACATCATATTCGAGCAGTACTTC | CASSPLPDIIFEQYF
. | TRBJ2-3 | . | TRBV5-4 | TGTGCCAGCAGCTTGGCCGGCAGGACCACAGATACGCAGTATTTT | CASSLAGRTTDTQYF
. | TRBJ2-2 | few | TRBV12-3/TRBV12-4 | TGTGCCAGCAGTTTATACACCGGGGAGCTGTTTTTT | CASSLYTGELFF
. | TRBJ1-3 | . | TRBV28 | TGTGCCAGCAGTAAAACTCGGAGCATTCCCCGAAACACCATATATTTT | CASSKTRSIPRNTIYF
. | TRBJ2-1 | . | TRBV7-2 | TGTGCCAGCAGCCCCAGTCGAGGGGGGGGAATCTTC | CASSPSRGGGIF
TRBD1 | TRBJ2-7 | . | TRBV4-3 | TGCGCCAGCAGCCAAGCCTTGACAGGGTTTAACGAGCAGTACTTC | CASSQALTGFNEQYF
. | TRBJ2-7 | once | TRBV28 | TGTGCCAGCAGTTTTCTCGGCCCTATGAGCTCCTACGAGCAGTACTTC | CASSFLGPMSSYEQYF
. | TRBJ1-5 | . | TRBV9 | TGTGCCAGCAGCGTAGGTTCAGGAGTCCAGCCCCAGCATTTT | CASSVGSGVQPQHF
TRBD2 | TRBJ2-1 | . | TRBV7-2 | TGTGCCAGCAGAGGAATGGGACTAGCGGGGGGAAATGAGCAGTTCTTC | CASRGMGLAGGNEQFF
TRBD1 | TRBJ1-6 | . | TRBV27 | TGTGCCAGCAGTTACAGGGGCCGATATAATTCACCCCTCCACTTT | CASSYRGRYNSPLHF
. | TRBJ1-4 | once | TRBV27 | TGTGCCAGCAGTTTATATACAACTTCAGGGGAGAATGAAAAACTGTTTTTT | CASSLYTTSGENEKLFF
TRBD1 | TRBJ2-7 | . | TRBV27 | TGTGCCAGCAGCAGGACAGGTTTATACGAGCAGTACTTC | CASSRTGLYEQYF
TRBD2 | TRBJ2-1 | . | TRBV7-9 | TGTGCCAGCAGGACAAAGCGGGGGGGCCTTAATGAGCAGTTCTTC | CASRTKRGGLNEQFF
. | TRBJ2-2 | . | TRBV3-1/TRBV3-2 | TGTGCCAGCAGCCAAGTCGGCGCGTTGATCACCGGGGAGCTGTTTTTT | CASSQVGALITGELFF
TRBD2 | TRBJ2-5 | . | TRBV12-3/TRBV12-4 | TGTGCCAGCGGGCGCGGGGGGCAAGAGACCCAGTACTTC | CASGRGGQETQYF
TRBD1 | TRBJ1-1 | . | TRBV7-9 | TGTGCCAGCAGCGCAGACAGGGGGTTGGACACTGAAGCTTTCTTT | CASSADRGLDTEAFF
. | TRBJ1-1 | . | TRBV4-3 | TGCGCCAGCAGCCAAGAACAGTCGACCACTGAAGCTTTCTTT | CASSQEQSTTEAFF
. | TRBJ1-2 | . | TRBV19 | TGTGCCAGTAGTTGGGACCTTCGACAGGACCCCCGTAGTGGCTACACCTTC | CASSWDLRQDPRSGYTF
. | TRBJ2-7 | once | TRBV7-2 | TGTGCCAGCAGCGCAAGGGACCACCTAAAATACGAGCAGTACTTC | CASSARDHLKYEQYF
. | TRBJ1-5 | once | TRBV7-9 | TGTGCCAGCAGCTTACCCGGCAATCAGCCCCAGCATTTT | CASSLPGNQPQHF
TRBD1 | TRBJ1-2 | . | TRBV7-8 | TGTGCCAGCAGCGCCGGACAGGGGTACTATGGCTACACCTTC | CASSAGQGYYGYTF
. | TRBJ1-4 | . | TRBV19 | TGTGCCAGTAGTACCTCAATCAATGAAAAACTGTTTTTT | CASSTSINEKLFF
TRBD2 | TRBJ2-3 | . | TRBV6-2/TRBV6-3 | TGTGCCAGCAGCCCGGGAGGGCCGCGCGCGAGAACTAGCACAGATACGCAGTATTTT | CASSPGGPRARTSTDTQYF
. | TRBJ1-4 | . | TRBV7-2 | TGTGCCAGCAGCGTAAAACTGGGTATTTCTGAAAAACTGTTTTTT | CASSVKLGISEKLFF
. | TRBJ2-2 | . | TRBV6-2/TRBV6-3 | TGTGCCAGCAGTTACTACGGGGGATCGAACACCGGGGAGCTGTTTTTT | CASSYYGGSNTGELFF
TRBD2 | TRBJ2-7 | . | TRBV2 | TGTGCCAGCAGTGATGTTAGCGGGGGGGCCTACGAGCAGTACTTC | CASSDVSGGAYEQYF
. | TRBJ2-7 | . | TRBV2 | TGTGCCAGCAGAAATAAGTGGGATCCCTACGAGCAGTACTTC | CASRNKWDPYEQYF